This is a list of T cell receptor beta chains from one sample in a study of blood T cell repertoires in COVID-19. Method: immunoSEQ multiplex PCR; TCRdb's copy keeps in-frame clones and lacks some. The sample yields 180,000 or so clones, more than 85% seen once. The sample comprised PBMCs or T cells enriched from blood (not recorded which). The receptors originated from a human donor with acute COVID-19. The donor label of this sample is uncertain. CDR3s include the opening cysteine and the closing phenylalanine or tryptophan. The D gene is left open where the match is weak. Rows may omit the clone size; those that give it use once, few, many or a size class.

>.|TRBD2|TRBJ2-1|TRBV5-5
CASSSSVLAGGSYNEQFF
TGTGCCAGCAGCTCTTCCGTTTTAGCGGGGGGCTCCTACAATGAGCAGTTCTTC
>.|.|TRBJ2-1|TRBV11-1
CASSLANYNEQFF
TGTGCCAGCAGCTTAGCCAACTACAATGAGCAGTTCTTC
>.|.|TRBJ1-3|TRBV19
CASSRDIGISGNTIYF
TGTGCCAGTAGCCGGGACATTGGAATCTCTGGAAACACCATATATTTT
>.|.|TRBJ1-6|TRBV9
CASSYPGGGTPNSPLHF
TGTGCCAGCAGTTACCCGGGCGGCGGGACCCCTAATTCACCCCTCCACTTT
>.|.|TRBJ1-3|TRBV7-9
CASSPNPQSYYFSGNTIYF
TGTGCCAGCAGCCCAAATCCCCAGTCATACTACTTCTCTGGAAACACCATATATTTT
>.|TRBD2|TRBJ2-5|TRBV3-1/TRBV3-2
CASSQDPSGGQGTQYF
TGTGCCAGCAGCCAAGATCCATCGGGGGGGCAGGGGACCCAGTACTTC
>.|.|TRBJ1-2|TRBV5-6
CASSLMDWDPLGYTF
TGTGCCAGCAGCTTAATGGACTGGGATCCCCTAGGCTACACCTTC
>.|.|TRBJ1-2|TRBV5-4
CASSQTGTYGYTF
TGTGCCAGCAGCCAAACAGGTACCTATGGCTACACCTTC
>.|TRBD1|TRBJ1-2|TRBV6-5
CASRRTGGGYTF
TGTGCCAGCAGACGGACAGGGGGAGGCTACACCTTC
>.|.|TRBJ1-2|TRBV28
CASILSQGSHGYTF
TGTGCCAGCATCCTATCACAGGGCTCCCACGGCTACACCTTC
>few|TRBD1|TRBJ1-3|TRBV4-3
CASSPALDRDRNTIYF
TGCGCCAGCAGCCCGGCCTTGGACAGGGACAGAAACACCATATATTTT
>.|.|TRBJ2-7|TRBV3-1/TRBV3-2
CASSRGYEQYF
TGTGCCAGCTCCCGGGGGTACGAGCAGTACTTC
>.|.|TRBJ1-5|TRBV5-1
CASSLGQGSNQPQHF
TGCGCCAGCAGCTTGGGTCAGGGTAGCAATCAGCCCCAGCATTTT
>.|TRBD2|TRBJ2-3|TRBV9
CASSQSSSGASSSTDTQYF
TGTGCCAGCAGCCAATCCTCTAGCGGGGCCTCCTCTAGCACAGATACGCAGTATTTT
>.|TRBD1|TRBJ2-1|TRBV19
CASSVTGFAYNEQFF
TGTGCCAGTAGCGTGACAGGGTTCGCCTACAATGAGCAGTTCTTC
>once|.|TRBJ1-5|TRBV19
CASSIDQVGVNQPQHF
TGTGCCAGTAGTATAGATCAGGTGGGAGTAAATCAGCCCCAGCATTTT
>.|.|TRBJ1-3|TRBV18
CASSRGGAPGNTIYF
TGTGCCAGCTCACGGGGAGGGGCTCCTGGAAACACCATATATTTT
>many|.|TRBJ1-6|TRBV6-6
CASSTRSTDSPLHF
TGTGCCAGCAGTACGCGGTCCACTGATTCACCCCTCCACTTT
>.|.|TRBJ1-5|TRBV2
CASHKGKDDNQPQHF
TGTGCCAGCCATAAGGGGAAAGATGACAATCAGCCCCAGCATTTT
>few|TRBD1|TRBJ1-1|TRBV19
CASSATGVTEAFF
TGTGCCAGTAGTGCTACAGGGGTCACTGAAGCTTTCTTT
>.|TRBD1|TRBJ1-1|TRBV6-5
CASSPETGGASEAFF
TGTGCCAGCAGTCCCGAGACAGGGGGCGCCTCTGAAGCTTTCTTT
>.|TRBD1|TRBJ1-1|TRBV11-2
CASSSDYHRQGVAFF
TGTGCCAGCAGCTCAGACTATCACCGACAGGGGGTAGCTTTCTTT
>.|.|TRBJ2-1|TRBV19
CASSIGGDGNNEQFF
TGTGCCAGTAGTATAGGGGGGGACGGGAACAATGAGCAGTTCTTC
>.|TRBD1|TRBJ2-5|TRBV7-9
CASSHTGQQETQYF
TGTGCCAGCAGCCACACGGGACAGCAAGAGACCCAGTACTTC
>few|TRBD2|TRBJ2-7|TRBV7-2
CASSLVGGGADEQYF
TGTGCCAGCAGCTTAGTGGGCGGGGGGGCCGACGAGCAGTACTTC
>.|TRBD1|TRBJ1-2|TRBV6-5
CASSPRTGYGYTF
TGTGCCAGCAGTCCTCGGACAGGCTATGGCTACACCTTC
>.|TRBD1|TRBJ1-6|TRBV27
CASTPRTGNSPLHF
TGTGCCAGCACCCCGAGGACAGGGAATTCACCCCTCCACTTT